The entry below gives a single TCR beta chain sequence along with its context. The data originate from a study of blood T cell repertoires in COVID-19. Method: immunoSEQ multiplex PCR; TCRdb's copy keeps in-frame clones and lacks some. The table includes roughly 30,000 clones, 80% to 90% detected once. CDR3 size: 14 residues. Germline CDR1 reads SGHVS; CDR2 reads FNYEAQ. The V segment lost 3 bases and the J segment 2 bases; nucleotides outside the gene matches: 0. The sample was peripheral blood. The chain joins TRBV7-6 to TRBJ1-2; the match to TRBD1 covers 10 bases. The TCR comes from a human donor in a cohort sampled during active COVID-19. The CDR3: CASSLDRGNYGYTF. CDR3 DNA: TGTGCCAGCAGCTTGGACAGGGGGAACTATGGCTACACCTTC.